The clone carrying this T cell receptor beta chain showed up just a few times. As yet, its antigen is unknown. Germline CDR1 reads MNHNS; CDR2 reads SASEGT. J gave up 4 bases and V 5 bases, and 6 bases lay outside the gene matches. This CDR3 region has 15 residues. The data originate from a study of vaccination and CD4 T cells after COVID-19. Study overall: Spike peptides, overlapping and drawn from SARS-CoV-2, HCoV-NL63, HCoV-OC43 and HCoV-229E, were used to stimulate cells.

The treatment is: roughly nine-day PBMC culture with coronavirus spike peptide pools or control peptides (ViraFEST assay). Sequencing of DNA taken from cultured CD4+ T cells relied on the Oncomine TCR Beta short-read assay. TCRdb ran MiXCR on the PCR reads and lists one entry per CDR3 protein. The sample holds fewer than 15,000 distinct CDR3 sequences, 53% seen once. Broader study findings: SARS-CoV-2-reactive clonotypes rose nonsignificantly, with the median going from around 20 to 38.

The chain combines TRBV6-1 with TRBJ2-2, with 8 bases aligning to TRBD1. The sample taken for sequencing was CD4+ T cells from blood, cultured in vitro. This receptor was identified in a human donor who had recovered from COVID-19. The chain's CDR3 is CASSLTDRGTGELFF. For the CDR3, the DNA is TGTGCCAGCAGTCTAACCGACAGGGGCACCGGGGAGCTGTTTTTT.